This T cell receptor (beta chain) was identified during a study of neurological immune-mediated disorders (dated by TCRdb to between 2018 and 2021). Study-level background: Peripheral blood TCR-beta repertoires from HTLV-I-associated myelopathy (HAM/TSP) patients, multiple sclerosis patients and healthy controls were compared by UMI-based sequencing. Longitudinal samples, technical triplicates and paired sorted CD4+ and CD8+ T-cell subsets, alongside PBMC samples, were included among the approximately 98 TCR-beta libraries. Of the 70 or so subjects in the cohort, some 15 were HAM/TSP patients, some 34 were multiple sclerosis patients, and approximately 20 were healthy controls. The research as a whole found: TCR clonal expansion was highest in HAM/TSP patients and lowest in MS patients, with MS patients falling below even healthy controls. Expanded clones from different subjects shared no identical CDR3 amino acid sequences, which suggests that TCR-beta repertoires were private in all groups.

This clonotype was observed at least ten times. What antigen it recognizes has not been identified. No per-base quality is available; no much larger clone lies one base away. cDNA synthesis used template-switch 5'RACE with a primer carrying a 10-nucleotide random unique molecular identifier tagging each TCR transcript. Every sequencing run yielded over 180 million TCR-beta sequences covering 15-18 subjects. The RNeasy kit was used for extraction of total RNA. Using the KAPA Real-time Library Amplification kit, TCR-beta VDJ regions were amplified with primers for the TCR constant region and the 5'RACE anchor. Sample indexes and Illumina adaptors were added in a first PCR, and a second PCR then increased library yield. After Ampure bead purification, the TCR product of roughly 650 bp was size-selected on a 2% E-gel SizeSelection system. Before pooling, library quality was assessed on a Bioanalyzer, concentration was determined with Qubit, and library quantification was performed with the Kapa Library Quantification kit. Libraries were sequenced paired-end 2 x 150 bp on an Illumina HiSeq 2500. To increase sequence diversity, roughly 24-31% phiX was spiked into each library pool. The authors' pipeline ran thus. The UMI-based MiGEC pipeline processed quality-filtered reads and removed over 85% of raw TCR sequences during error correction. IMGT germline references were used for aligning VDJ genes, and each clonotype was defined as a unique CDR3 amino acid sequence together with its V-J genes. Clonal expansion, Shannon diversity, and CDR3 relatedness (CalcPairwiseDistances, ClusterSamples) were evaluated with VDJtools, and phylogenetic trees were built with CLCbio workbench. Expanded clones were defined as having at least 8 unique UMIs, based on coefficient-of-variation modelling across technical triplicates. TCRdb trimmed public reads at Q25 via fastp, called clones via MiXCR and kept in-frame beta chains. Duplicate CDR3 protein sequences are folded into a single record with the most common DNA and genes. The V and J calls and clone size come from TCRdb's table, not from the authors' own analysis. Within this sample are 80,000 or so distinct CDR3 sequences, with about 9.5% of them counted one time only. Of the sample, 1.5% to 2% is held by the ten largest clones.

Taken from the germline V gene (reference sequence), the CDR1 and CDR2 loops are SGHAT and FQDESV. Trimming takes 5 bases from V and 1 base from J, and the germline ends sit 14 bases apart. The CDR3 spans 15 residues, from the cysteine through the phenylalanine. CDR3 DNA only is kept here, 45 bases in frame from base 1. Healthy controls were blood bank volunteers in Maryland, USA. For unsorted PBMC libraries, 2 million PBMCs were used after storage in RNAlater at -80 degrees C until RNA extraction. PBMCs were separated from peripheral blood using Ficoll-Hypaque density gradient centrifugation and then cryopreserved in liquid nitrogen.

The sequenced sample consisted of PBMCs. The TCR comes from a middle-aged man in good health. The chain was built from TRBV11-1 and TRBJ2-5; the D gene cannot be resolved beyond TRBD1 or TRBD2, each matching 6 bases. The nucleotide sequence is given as TGTGCCAGCAGCCCAATCCGGGGGCCCCAAGAGACCCAGTACTTC. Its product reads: CASSPIRGPQETQYF.